This entry lists 9 T cell receptor beta chains sequenced from one sample in a study of identical twins. TCRdb processed the 5' RACE reads anew with MiXCR; each CDR3 protein has one entry. Of around 480,000 distinct CDR3 sequences in the sample, approximately 15% were seen once. A further study also used this sample, focusing on yellow fever vaccine responses in identical twins.

Sequencing was performed on CD4+ T cells sorted from blood. These receptors originate from a woman aged 18-30 years in good health.

There are a few counts of this clonotype. The chain has TRBV6-2 or TRBV6-3 and TRBJ2-3; the D gene could be TRBD1 or TRBD2 (5 bases each). CDR1 is MNHEY and CDR2 is SVGEGT in the germline V gene. The V end lost 2 bases, the J end lost 1 base, and 16 bases lay between the germline ends. The CDR3 is 17 residues long. The CDR3 DNA reads TGTGCCAGCAGTTACACGGGACCGTCCTATGGCACAGATACGCAGTATTTT. Translating gives CASSYTGPSYGTDTQYF.

The rearrangement uses TRBV29-1 and TRBJ2-3; D possibly uses TRBD1 or TRBD2 (5 bases each). CDR1 and CDR2 (germline): SQVTM, ANQGSEA. V was clipped by 7 bases and J by 6 bases, with 17 bases between them. The CDR3 is made up of 13 amino acids. The CDR3 sequence: CSGSRGRGDTQYF. The CDR3 DNA reads TGCAGCGGGAGCCGGGGCCGAGGGGATACGCAGTATTTT.

The V call is TRBV19, the J call TRBJ2-1; the match to TRBD2 covers 7 bases. CDR1 is LNHDA, CDR2 SQIVND, per germline (reference sequence). CDR3 size: 14 residues. J was trimmed by 8 bases and V by 3 bases; bases with no gene match: 7. The CDR3 bases are TGTGCCAGTAGTATCGAGCGGGGTAGGGATGAGCAGTTCTTC. This translates into CASSIERGRDEQFF.

V gene TRBV4-2 combines with J gene TRBJ2-3; D ambiguous. This CDR3 has 14 amino acids. V lost 2 bases and J lost 1, with 7 bases in between. Per germline, CDR1 LGHNA and CDR2 YNFKEQ. CDR3 DNA: TGTGCCAGCAGCCAATCACACGGCACAGATACGCAGTATTTT. The encoded protein is CASSQSHGTDTQYF.

This clonotype occurred a few times. The rearrangement links TRBV7-2 to TRBJ2-7; perhaps TRBD1 as D (6 bases). This CDR3 is built from 14 residues. Trimming removed 2 bases from V and 5 bases from J, with 13 bases in between. Germline CDR1 reads SGHTA; CDR2 reads FQGNSA. The CDR3 DNA reads TGTGCCAGCAGCTTAATCCGGACAGCCCACGAGCAGTACTTC. Translating gives CASSLIRTAHEQYF.

There are many counts of this clonotype. V usage is TRBV12-3 or TRBV12-4 and J usage is TRBJ1-2; possibly TRBD1 for D (6 bases). The ends were cut back, 3 bases at V and 8 bases at J, with 13 bases in the middle. The CDR3 runs 13 residues. DNA of the CDR3: TGTGCCAGCAGTTTCAGTGGGGGGCAGGGCTACACCTTC. Translated, it gives CASSFSGGQGYTF.

This clonotype has only a few counts. The rearrangement joins TRBV27 to TRBJ1-4; a possible D gene is TRBD1 (6 bases). Looked up from germline, CDR1 is MNHEY and CDR2 is SMNVEV (reference sequence). The CDR3 length is 16 residues. Between the trimmed V and J ends, which lost 5 bases and 3 bases, there was a span of 16 bases. The CDR3 DNA reads TGTGCCAGCAGTCCCGGACAGACTAATTCTAATGAAAAACTGTTTTTT. Translation gives CASSPGQTNSNEKLFF. The full variable domain, its missing parts supplied by reference TRBV27 and TRBJ1-4, is EAQVTQNPRYLITVTGKKLTVTCSQNMNHEYMSWYRQDPGLGLRQIYYSMNVEVTDKGDVPEGYKVSRKEKRNFPLILESPSPNQTSLYFCASSPGQTNSNEKLFFGSGTQLSVL.

This clonotype turned up a few times. V usage is TRBV27 and J usage is TRBJ2-3; possibly TRBD1 or TRBD2 for D (6 bases each). V shed 2 bases and J shed 0 bases, with 15 bases lying between them. CDR1 and CDR2 from the germline V gene are MNHEY and SMNVEV (reference sequence). This CDR3 has 17 amino acids. CDR3 region: CASSLEGGDTSTDTQYF. In nucleotides, the CDR3 is TGTGCCAGCAGTTTAGAGGGCGGGGACACGAGCACAGATACGCAGTATTTT.

The J gene is TRBJ2-1, the V gene TRBV25-1, with D possibly matching TRBD2 (7 bases). V lost 3 bases and J 1 base, leaving 13 bases between the germline ends. The germline gives CDR1 MGHDK, CDR2 SYGVNS. CDR3 size: 16 residues. The CDR3 region has the DNA TGTGCCAGCAGTGAGTTACAGGGAGGGTCCTACAATGAGCAGTTCTTC. Translation gives CASSELQGGSYNEQFF.